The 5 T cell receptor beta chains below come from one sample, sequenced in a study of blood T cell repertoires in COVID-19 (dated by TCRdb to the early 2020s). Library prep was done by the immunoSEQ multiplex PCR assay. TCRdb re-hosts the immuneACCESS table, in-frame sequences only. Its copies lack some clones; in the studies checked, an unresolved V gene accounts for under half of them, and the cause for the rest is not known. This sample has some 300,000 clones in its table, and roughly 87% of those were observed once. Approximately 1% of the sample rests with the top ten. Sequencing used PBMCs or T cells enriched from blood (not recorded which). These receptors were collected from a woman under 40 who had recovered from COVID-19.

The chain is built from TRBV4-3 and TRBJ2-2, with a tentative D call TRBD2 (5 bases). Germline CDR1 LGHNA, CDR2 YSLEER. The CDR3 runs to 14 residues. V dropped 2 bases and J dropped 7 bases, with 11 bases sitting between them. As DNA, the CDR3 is TGCGCCAGCAGCCAAAATAATCGGGACGGGGAGCTGTTTTTT. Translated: CASSQNNRDGELFF.

The DNA of the CDR3 is TGTGCCAGCAGCCGAATACCCAGGGGGGGCTACACCTTC. It is translated as CASSRIPRGGYTF. This chain connects TRBV5-5 to TRBJ1-2; 7 bases map to TRBD1. The V segment lost 4 bases and the J segment 8 bases; nucleotides outside the gene matches: 8. Germline V gives CDR1 SGHKS, CDR2 YYEKEE (reference sequence). The CDR3 extends over 13 amino acids.

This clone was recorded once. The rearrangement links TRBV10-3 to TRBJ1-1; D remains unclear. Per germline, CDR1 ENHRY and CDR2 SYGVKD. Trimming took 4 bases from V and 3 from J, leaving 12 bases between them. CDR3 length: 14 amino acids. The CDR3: CAISVEGLDTEAFF. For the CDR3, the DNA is TGTGCCATCAGTGTGGAGGGTCTTGACACTGAAGCTTTCTTT.

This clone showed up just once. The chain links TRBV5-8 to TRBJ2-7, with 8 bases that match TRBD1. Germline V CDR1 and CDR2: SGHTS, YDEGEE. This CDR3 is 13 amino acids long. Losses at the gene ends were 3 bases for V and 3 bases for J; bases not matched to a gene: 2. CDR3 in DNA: TGTGCCAGCAGCTCCGGGACAGGCTACGAGCAGTACTTC. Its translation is CASSSGTGYEQYF.

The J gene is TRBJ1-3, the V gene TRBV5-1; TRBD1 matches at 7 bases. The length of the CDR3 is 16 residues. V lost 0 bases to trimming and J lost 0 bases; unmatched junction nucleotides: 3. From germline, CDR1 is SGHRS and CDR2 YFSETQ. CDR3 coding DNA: TGCGCCAGCAGCTTGGAACAGGGGCACTCTGGAAACACCATATATTTT. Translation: CASSLEQGHSGNTIYF.